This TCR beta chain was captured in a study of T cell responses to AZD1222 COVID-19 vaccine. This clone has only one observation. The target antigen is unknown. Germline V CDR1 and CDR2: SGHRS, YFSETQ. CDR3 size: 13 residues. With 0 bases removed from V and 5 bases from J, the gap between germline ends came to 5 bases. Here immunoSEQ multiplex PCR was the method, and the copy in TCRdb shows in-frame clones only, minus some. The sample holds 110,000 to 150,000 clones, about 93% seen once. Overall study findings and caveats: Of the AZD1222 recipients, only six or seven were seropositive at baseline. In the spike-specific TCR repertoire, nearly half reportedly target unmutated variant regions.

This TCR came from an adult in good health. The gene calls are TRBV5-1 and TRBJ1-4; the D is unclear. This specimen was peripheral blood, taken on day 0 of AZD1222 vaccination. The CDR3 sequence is CASSLGQNEKLFF. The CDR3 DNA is TGCGCCAGCAGCTTGGGACAAAATGAAAAACTGTTTTTT.